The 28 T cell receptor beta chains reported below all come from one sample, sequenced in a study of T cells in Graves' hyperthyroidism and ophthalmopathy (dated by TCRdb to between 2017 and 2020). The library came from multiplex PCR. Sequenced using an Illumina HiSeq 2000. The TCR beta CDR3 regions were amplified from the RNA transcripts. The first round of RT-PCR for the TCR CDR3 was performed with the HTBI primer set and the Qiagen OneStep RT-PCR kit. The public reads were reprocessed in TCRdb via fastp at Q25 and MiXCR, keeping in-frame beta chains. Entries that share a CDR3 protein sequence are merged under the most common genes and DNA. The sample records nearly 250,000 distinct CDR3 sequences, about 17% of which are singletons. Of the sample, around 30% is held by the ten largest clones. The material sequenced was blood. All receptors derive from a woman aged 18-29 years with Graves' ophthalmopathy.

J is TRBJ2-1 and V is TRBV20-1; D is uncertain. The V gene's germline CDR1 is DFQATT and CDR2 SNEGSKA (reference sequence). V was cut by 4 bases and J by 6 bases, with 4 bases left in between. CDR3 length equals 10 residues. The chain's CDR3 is CSAKGNEQFF. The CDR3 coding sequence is TGCAGTGCTAAAGGCAATGAGCAGTTCTTC.

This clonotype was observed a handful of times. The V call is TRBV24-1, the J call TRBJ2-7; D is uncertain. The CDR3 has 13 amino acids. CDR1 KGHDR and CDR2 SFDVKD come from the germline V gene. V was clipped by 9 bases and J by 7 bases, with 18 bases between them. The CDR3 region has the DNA TGTGCCACCTCTAACAGAGCCTCCGGGGAGCAGTACTTC. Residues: CATSNRASGEQYF.

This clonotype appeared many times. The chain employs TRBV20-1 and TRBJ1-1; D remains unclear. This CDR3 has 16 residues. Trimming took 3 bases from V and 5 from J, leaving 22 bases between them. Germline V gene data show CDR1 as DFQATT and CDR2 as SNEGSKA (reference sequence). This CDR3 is CSASNGASPSGTEAFF. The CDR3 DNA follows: TGCAGTGCTAGTAACGGCGCCAGTCCGAGTGGGACTGAAGCTTTCTTT.

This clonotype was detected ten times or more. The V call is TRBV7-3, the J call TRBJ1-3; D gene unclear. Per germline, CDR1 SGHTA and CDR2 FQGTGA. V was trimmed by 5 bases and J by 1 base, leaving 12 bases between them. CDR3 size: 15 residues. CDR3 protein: CASSPPGGSGNTIYF. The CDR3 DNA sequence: TGTGCCAGCAGCCCCCCCGGAGGGTCTGGAAACACCATATATTTT.

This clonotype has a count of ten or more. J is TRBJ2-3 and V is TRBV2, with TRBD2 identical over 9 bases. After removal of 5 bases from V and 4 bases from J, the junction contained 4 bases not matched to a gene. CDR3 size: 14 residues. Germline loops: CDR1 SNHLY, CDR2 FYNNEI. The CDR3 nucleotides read TGTGCCAGCAGTCCTAGCGGGGTGGCAGATACGCAGTATTTT. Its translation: CASSPSGVADTQYF.

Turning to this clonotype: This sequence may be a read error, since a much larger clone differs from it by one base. The CDR3 spells CASSLAGRSTTDTQYF. CDR3 DNA: TGTGCCAGCAGTTTGGCAGGGCGGAGTACCACAGATACGCAGTATTTT. The chain recombines TRBV28 with TRBJ2-3, with D tentatively TRBD1 (5 bases). V lost 3 bases, J lost 2 bases, and 15 bases lay in between. This CDR3 comprises 16 residues. Germline CDR1 is MDHEN and CDR2 is SYDVKM.

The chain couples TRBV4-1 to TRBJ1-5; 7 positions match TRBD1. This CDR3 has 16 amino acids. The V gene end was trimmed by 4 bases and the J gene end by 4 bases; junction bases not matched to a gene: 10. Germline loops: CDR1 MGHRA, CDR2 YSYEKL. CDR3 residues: CASSPTSAGGNQPQHF. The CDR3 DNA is TGCGCCAGCAGCCCCACTTCGGCAGGGGGAAATCAGCCCCAGCATTTT.

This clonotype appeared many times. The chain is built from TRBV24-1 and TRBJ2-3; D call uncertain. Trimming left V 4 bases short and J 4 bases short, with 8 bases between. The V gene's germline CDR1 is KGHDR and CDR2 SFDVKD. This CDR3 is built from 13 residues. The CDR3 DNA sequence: TGTGCCACCAGTGACCCCCCTTCAGATACGCAGTATTTT. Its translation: CATSDPPSDTQYF.

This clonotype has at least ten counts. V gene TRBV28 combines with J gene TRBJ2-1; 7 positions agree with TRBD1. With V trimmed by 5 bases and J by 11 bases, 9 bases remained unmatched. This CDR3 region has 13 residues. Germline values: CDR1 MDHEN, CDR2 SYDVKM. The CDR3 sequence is CASSEGASIQQFF. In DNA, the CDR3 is TGTGCCAGCAGTGAGGGGGCTTCAATTCAGCAGTTCTTC.

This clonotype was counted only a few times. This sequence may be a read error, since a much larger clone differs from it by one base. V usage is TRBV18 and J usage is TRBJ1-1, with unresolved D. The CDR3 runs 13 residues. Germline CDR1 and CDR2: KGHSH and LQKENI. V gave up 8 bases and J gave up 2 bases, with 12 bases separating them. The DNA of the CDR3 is TGTGCCAGCCCCCCGCAACCAAACACTGAAGCTTTCTTT. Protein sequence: CASPPQPNTEAFF.

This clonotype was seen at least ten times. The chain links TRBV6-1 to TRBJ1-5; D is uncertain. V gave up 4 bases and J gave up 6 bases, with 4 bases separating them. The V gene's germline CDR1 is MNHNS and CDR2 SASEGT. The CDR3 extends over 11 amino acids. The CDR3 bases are TGTGCCAGCAGTGTCGGTCAGCCCCAGCATTTT. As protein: CASSVGQPQHF.

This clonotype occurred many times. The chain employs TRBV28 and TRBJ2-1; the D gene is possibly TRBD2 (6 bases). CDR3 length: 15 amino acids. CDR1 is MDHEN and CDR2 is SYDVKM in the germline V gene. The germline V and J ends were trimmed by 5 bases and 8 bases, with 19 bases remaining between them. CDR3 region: CASSPPGTGIHEQFF. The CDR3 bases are TGTGCCAGCAGTCCCCCTGGGACTGGTATCCATGAGCAGTTCTTC.

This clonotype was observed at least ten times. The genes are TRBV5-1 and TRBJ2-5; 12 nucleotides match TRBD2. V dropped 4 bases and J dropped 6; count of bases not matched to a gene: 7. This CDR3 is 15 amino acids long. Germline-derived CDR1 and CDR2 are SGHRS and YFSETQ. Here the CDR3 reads CASSNGLAGSKTQYF. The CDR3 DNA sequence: TGCGCCAGCAGCAACGGACTAGCGGGGAGCAAGACCCAGTACTTC.

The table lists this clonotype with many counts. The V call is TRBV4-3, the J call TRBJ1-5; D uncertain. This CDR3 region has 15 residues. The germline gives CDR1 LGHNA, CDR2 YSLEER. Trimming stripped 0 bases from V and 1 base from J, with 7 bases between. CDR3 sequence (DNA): TGCGCCAGCAGCCAAGATAGGAGGAGCAATCAGCCCCAGCATTTT. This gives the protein CASSQDRRSNQPQHF.

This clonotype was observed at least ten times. The CDR3 protein is CSARGTGVTEAFF. The CDR3 DNA reads TGCAGTGCTAGGGGGACAGGGGTCACTGAAGCTTTCTTT. This chain joins TRBV20-1 and TRBJ1-1; TRBD1 matches 10 bases. The V segment lost 3 bases and the J segment 4 bases; nucleotides outside the gene matches: 2. Germline V gene sequence: CDR1 DFQATT, CDR2 SNEGSKA (reference sequence). There are 13 residues in the CDR3.

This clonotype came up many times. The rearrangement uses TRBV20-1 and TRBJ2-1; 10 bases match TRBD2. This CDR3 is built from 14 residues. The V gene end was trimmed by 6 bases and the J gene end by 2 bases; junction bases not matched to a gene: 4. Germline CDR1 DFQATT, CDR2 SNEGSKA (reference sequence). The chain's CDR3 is CSASLAGAYNEQFF. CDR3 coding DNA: TGCAGTGCCAGCCTAGCGGGAGCCTACAATGAGCAGTTCTTC.

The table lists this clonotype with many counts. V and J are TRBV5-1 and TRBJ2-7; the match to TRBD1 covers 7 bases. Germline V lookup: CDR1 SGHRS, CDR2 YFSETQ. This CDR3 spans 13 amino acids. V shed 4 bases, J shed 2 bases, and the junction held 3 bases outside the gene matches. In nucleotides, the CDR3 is TGCGCCAGCAGCCGGACAGGAACCTACGAGCAGTACTTC. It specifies CASSRTGTYEQYF.

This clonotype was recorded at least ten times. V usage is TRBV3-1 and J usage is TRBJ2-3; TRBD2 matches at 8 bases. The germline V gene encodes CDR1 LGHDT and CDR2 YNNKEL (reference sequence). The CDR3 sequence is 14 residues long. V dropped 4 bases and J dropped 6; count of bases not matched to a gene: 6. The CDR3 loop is CASSPKRGLDTQYF. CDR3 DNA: TGTGCCAGCAGCCCAAAGCGGGGGCTGGATACGCAGTATTTT.

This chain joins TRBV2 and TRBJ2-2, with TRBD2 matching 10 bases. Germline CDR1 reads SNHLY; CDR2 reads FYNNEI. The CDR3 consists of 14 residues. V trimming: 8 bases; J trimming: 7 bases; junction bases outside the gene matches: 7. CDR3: CASVGVAGGGELFF. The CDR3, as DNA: TGTGCCAGCGTCGGAGTAGCGGGGGGCGGGGAGCTGTTTTTT.

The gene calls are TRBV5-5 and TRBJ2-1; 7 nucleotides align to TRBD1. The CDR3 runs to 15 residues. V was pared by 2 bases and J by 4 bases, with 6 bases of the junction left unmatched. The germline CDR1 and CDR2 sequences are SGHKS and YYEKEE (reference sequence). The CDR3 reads CASSLRTGSYNEQFF. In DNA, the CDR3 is TGTGCCAGCAGCTTAAGGACAGGTTCGTACAATGAGCAGTTCTTC.

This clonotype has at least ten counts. The CDR3 spells CASSLDGGGEQYF. CDR3 coding DNA: TGTGCCAGCAGCTTAGATGGGGGTGGGGAGCAGTACTTC. The V and J genes are TRBV7-9 and TRBJ2-7; D may match TRBD1 or TRBD2 (5 bases each). Trimming took 1 base from V and 7 from J, leaving 11 bases between them. The CDR3 loop spans 13 amino acids. Per the germline V gene, CDR1 is SEHNR and CDR2 is FQNEAQ (reference sequence).

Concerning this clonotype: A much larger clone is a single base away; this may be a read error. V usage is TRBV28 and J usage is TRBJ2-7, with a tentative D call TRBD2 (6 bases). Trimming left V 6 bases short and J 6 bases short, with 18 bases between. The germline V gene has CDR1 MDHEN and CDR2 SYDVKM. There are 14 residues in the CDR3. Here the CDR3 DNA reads TGTGCCAGCAGCCTGCCGGGGACTTACTGCGAGCAGTACTTC. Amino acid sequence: CASSLPGTYCEQYF.

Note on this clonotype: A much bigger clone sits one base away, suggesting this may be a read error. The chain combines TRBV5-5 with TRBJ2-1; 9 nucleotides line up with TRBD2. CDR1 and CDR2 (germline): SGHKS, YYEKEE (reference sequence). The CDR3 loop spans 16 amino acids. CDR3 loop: CASSLVLAGYYNEQLF. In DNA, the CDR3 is TGTGCCAGCAGCTTGGTACTAGCGGGCTACTACAATGAGCAGCTCTTC.

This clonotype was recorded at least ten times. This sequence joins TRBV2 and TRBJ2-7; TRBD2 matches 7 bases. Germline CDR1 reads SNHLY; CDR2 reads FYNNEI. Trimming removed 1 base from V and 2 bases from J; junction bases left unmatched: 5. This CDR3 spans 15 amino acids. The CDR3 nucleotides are TGTGCCAGCAGTGAAGTGCCTAGCGGTACCTACGAGCAGTACTTC. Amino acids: CASSEVPSGTYEQYF.

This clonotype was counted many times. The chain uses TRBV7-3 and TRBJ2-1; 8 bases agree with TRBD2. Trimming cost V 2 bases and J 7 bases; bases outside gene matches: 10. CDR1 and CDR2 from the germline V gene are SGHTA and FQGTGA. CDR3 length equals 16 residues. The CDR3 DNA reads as TGTGCCAGCAGCTTATCCGGCGGGAGGCGGGGGAATGAGCAGTTCTTC. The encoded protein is CASSLSGGRRGNEQFF.

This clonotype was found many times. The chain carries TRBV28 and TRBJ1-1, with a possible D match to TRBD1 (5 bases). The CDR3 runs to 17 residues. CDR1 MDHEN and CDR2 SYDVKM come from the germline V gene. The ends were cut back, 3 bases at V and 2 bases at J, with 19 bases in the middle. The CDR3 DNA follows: TGTGCCAGCAGTTTCCACCCCAAGCCAGGGCCAAACACTGAAGCTTTCTTT. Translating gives CASSFHPKPGPNTEAFF.

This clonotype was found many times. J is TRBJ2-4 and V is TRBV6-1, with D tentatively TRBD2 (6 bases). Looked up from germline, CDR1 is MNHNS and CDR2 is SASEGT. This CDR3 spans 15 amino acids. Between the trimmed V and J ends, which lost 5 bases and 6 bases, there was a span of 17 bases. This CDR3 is CASSNGGAGGNIQYF. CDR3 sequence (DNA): TGTGCCAGCAGTAATGGAGGGGCGGGCGGAAACATTCAGTACTTC.

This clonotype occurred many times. CDR3: CASSLGIQGTGDEQYF. The CDR3 coding sequence is TGTGCCAGCAGCTTAGGAATCCAGGGAACTGGCGACGAGCAGTACTTC. The genes are TRBV11-3 and TRBJ2-7; TRBD1 might be the D (5 bases). Between the trimmed V and J ends, which lost 1 base and 5 bases, there was a span of 18 bases. Germline CDR1 reads SGHNT; CDR2 reads YENEEA. The CDR3 runs 16 residues.